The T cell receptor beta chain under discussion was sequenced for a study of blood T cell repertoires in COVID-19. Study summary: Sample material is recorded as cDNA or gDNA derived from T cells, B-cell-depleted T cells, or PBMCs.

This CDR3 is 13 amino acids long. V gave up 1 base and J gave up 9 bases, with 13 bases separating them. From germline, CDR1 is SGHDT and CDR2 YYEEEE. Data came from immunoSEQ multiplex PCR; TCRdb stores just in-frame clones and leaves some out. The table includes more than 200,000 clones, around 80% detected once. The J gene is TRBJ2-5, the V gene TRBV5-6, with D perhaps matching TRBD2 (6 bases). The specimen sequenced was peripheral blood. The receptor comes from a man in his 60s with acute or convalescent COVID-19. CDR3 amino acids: CASSLTGTGAQYF. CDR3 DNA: TGTGCCAGCAGCTTGACGGGTACGGGAGCCCAGTACTTC. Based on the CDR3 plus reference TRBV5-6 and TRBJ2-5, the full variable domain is DAGVTQSPTHLIKTRGQQVTLRCSPKSGHDTVSWYQQALGQGPQFIFQYYEEEERQRGNFPDRFSGHQFPNYSSELNVNALLLGDSALYLCASSLTGTGAQYFGPGTRLLVL.